These T cell receptor beta chains were read from a single sample in a study of blood T cell repertoires in COVID-19. The table came from immunoSEQ multiplex PCR; TCRdb's copy has only in-frame clones and leaves some out. The table has about 300,000 clones, roughly nine tenths seen once. The material sequenced was peripheral blood. These receptors came from a man in his late teens or twenties who had recovered from COVID-19. The CDR3 runs from the conserved cysteine through the conserved F or W. D genes are given only for firm matches. Size values are once, few and many counts, or a class for expanded clones, and some rows have none.

clone_size: .; v_call: TRBV9; j_call: TRBJ2-4; d_call: TRBD1; cdr3_aa: CASSVGTGAIYKNIQYF; cdr3_nt: TGTGCCAGCAGCGTCGGGACAGGGGCGATTTACAAAAACATTCAGTACTTC
clone_size: .; v_call: TRBV10-1; j_call: TRBJ2-3; d_call: .; cdr3_aa: CASSEGGSQYF; cdr3_nt: TGCGCCAGCAGTGAGGGAGGATCGCAGTATTTT
clone_size: .; v_call: TRBV5-1; j_call: TRBJ1-1; d_call: .; cdr3_aa: CASCPSGVNTEAFF; cdr3_nt: TGCGCCAGCTGCCCATCAGGGGTGAACACTGAAGCTTTCTTT
clone_size: .; v_call: TRBV18; j_call: TRBJ1-1; d_call: TRBD1; cdr3_aa: CASSTQEGGWDEAFF; cdr3_nt: TGTGCCAGCTCTACTCAAGAAGGGGGCTGGGATGAAGCTTTCTTT
clone_size: few; v_call: TRBV4-3; j_call: TRBJ1-6; d_call: .; cdr3_aa: CASSQGGQIYSPLHF; cdr3_nt: TGCGCCAGCAGCCAGGGAGGGCAGATTTATTCACCCCTCCACTTT
clone_size: .; v_call: TRBV4-2; j_call: TRBJ1-5; d_call: TRBD1; cdr3_aa: CASSQQVPGTGSNQPQHF; cdr3_nt: TGTGCCAGCAGCCAGCAGGTGCCGGGGACAGGTAGCAATCAGCCCCAGCATTTT
clone_size: .; v_call: TRBV12-3/TRBV12-4; j_call: TRBJ1-2; d_call: TRBD1; cdr3_aa: CASSRTGIYGYTF; cdr3_nt: TGTGCCAGCAGTCGGACAGGGATCTATGGCTACACCTTC
clone_size: .; v_call: TRBV19; j_call: TRBJ1-5; d_call: TRBD1; cdr3_aa: CASSTGQGALVIQHF; cdr3_nt: TGTGCCAGTAGTACAGGACAGGGGGCTCTAGTGATCCAGCATTTT
clone_size: .; v_call: TRBV29-1; j_call: TRBJ2-3; d_call: TRBD2; cdr3_aa: CSPRLAGAPDTQYF; cdr3_nt: TGCAGCCCTAGACTAGCGGGAGCCCCAGATACGCAGTATTTT
clone_size: .; v_call: TRBV6-5; j_call: TRBJ1-1; d_call: .; cdr3_aa: CASSYSRRGIDTEAFF; cdr3_nt: TGTGCCAGCAGTTACTCAAGGAGAGGTATCGACACTGAAGCTTTCTTT
clone_size: .; v_call: TRBV6-2/TRBV6-3; j_call: TRBJ2-2; d_call: TRBD2; cdr3_aa: CASSLTPGGTGELFF; cdr3_nt: TGTGCCAGCAGCCTTACCCCGGGGGGGACCGGGGAGCTGTTTTTT
clone_size: .; v_call: TRBV27; j_call: TRBJ2-5; d_call: TRBD1; cdr3_aa: CASNGQGARETQYF; cdr3_nt: TGTGCCAGCAACGGACAGGGGGCGCGAGAGACCCAGTACTTC
clone_size: .; v_call: TRBV11-2; j_call: TRBJ2-5; d_call: TRBD2; cdr3_aa: CASSPPGSGQETQYF; cdr3_nt: TGTGCCAGCAGCCCGCCGGGTAGCGGGCAAGAGACCCAGTACTTC
clone_size: few; v_call: TRBV12-3/TRBV12-4; j_call: TRBJ1-6; d_call: .; cdr3_aa: CASNRQYNSPLHF; cdr3_nt: TGTGCCAGCAACCGACAGTATAATTCACCCCTCCACTTT
clone_size: .; v_call: TRBV4-2; j_call: TRBJ2-3; d_call: .; cdr3_aa: CASSSGGRWGTDTQYF; cdr3_nt: TGTGCCAGCAGCTCGGGTGGGAGGTGGGGCACAGATACGCAGTATTTT
clone_size: .; v_call: TRBV4-1; j_call: TRBJ2-5; d_call: TRBD2; cdr3_aa: CASSQERAGVEETQYF; cdr3_nt: TGCGCCAGCAGCCAAGAGAGGGCGGGAGTGGAAGAGACCCAGTACTTC
clone_size: .; v_call: TRBV27; j_call: TRBJ1-6; d_call: .; cdr3_aa: CASSITGFSYNSPLHF; cdr3_nt: TGTGCCAGCAGTATCACAGGGTTTTCCTATAATTCACCCCTCCACTTT
clone_size: .; v_call: TRBV9; j_call: TRBJ2-5; d_call: TRBD2; cdr3_aa: CASSVGGSSGQIPETQYF; cdr3_nt: TGTGCCAGCAGCGTAGGTGGGTCTAGCGGGCAGATCCCCGAGACCCAGTACTTC
clone_size: .; v_call: TRBV7-9; j_call: TRBJ2-1; d_call: TRBD2; cdr3_aa: CASSPRTSGSYNEQFF; cdr3_nt: TGTGCCAGCAGCCCCAGGACTAGCGGGAGCTACAATGAGCAGTTCTTC
clone_size: .; v_call: TRBV23-1; j_call: TRBJ2-3; d_call: .; cdr3_aa: CASSQPGVWGDTQYF; cdr3_nt: TGCGCCAGCAGTCAACCAGGGGTATGGGGCGATACGCAGTATTTT
clone_size: once; v_call: TRBV19; j_call: TRBJ2-7; d_call: .; cdr3_aa: CASSHPGEGLEQYF; cdr3_nt: TGTGCCAGTAGTCATCCGGGAGAGGGTCTCGAGCAGTACTTC
clone_size: .; v_call: TRBV15; j_call: TRBJ2-4; d_call: TRBD1; cdr3_aa: CATTYQGASNIQYF; cdr3_nt: TGTGCCACCACGTATCAGGGGGCGTCAAACATTCAGTACTTC
clone_size: few; v_call: TRBV2; j_call: TRBJ1-1; d_call: .; cdr3_aa: CATRQGHTEAFF; cdr3_nt: TGTGCCACCCGTCAGGGGCACACTGAAGCTTTCTTT